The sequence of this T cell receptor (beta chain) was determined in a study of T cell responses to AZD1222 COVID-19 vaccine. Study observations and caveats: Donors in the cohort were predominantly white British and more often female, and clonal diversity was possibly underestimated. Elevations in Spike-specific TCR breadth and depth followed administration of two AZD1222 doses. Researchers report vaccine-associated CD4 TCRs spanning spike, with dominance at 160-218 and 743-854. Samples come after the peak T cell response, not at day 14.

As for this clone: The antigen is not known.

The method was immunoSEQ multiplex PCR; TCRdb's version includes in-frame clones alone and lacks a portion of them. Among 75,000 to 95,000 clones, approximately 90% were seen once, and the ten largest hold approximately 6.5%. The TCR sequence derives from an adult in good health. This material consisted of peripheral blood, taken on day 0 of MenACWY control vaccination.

The CDR3 DNA reads as TGCAGCGTTCAGTCCAGCCGCTATGGCTACACCTTC. Residues: CSVQSSRYGYTF. J is TRBJ1-2 and V is TRBV29-1, with D unclear. This CDR3 spans 12 amino acids. Between the trimmed V and J ends, which lost 5 bases and 4 bases, there was a span of 11 bases. CDR1 and CDR2 from the germline V gene are SQVTM and ANQGSEA.